This T cell receptor beta chain emerged from a study of regulatory T cells in long-lasting Graves disease. The V and J ends lost 5 bases and 0 bases respectively, with 7 bases between them. The CDR3 runs to 13 residues. This clonotype was detected ten times or more. Construction of TCR beta libraries relied on iRepertoire HTBI primers and on Arm-PCR targeting CDR3 regions. From the multiplex PCR reads, TCRdb called clonotypes with MiXCR, one entry per CDR3 protein. The profile shows roughly 500,000 distinct CDR3 sequences, around 12% of them singletons. Specified time point: newly diagnosed GD, antithyroid drugs for less than 3 months. TCR sequences were obtained from RNA taken from PBMCs. Separately, the same data were catalogued under a study of T cells in Graves' hyperthyroidism and ophthalmopathy.

The sequence came from a woman aged 25 to 39 with Graves disease. This material consisted of peripheral blood mononuclear cells (PBMCs), taken at new diagnosis, from a patient treated with antithyroid drugs. This chain links TRBV12-3 or TRBV12-4 with TRBJ1-2; D is unclear. The CDR3, as DNA: TGTGCCAGCAGTCCTATAGCTAACTATGGCTACACCTTC. It translates to CASSPIANYGYTF.